The 18 T cell receptor beta chains listed next were all sequenced from one sample in a study of regulatory T cells in long-lasting Graves disease. Relying on iRepertoire HTBI primers and Arm-PCR of CDR3 regions, the team built TCR beta libraries. TCRdb redid the calling of the multiplex PCR reads with MiXCR, one entry per CDR3 protein. The data show roughly 260,000 distinct CDR3 sequences, about 17% seen once. Time point specified: newly diagnosed GD, antithyroid drugs for less than 3 months. The authors made the TCR library using RNA they extracted from PBMCs. These sequences were also reported in another study, on T cells in Graves' hyperthyroidism and ophthalmopathy.

Sample: peripheral blood mononuclear cells (PBMCs), taken at new diagnosis, from a patient treated with antithyroid drugs. The receptor source for this set is a woman aged 25 to 45 with Graves disease.

This clonotype was seen ten or more times. The gene calls are TRBV6-1 and TRBJ2-7; TRBD1 aligns across 7 bases. Germline CDR1 MNHNS, CDR2 SASEGT. CDR3 length: 15 amino acids. With 6 bases clipped from V and 2 bases from J, the junction kept 10 bases outside the gene matches. CDR3 sequence (DNA): TGTGCCAGCAGGTCCACCGGGACAGCTACCTACGAGCAGTACTTC. Its protein product is CASRSTGTATYEQYF.

There are a few counts of this clonotype. The chain joins TRBV24-1 to TRBJ1-1; 12 bases line up with TRBD1. The ends lost 12 bases at V and 7 bases at J; junction bases unmatched: 17. Germline assignment: CDR1 KGHDR and CDR2 SFDVKD. The CDR3 has 16 amino acids. The CDR3 reads CAEPICTGQGAGEAFF. The CDR3 nucleotides are TGTGCCGAACCAATTTGTACGGGACAGGGGGCTGGTGAAGCTTTCTTT.

The V gene is TRBV12-3 or TRBV12-4, the J gene TRBJ2-5, with D possibly TRBD2 on 5 matching bases. V was trimmed by 3 bases and J by 5 bases, leaving 13 bases between them. The CDR3 is 14 residues long. The CDR3 DNA follows: TGTGCCAGCAGTTTCAGGAGGCGTGTGGAGACCCAGTACTTC. It specifies CASSFRRRVETQYF.

This clonotype has at least ten counts. This chain joins TRBV12-3 or TRBV12-4 and TRBJ1-5; the D is unclear. CDR3 length equals 14 residues. Trimming stripped 7 bases from V and 3 bases from J, with 13 bases between. The CDR3 is CASTMGSNNQPQHF. The CDR3, as DNA: TGTGCCAGCACCATGGGGTCTAACAATCAGCCCCAGCATTTT.

This clonotype was seen ten or more times. V gene TRBV13 combines with J gene TRBJ1-4, with TRBD1 matching 8 bases. The CDR3 runs to 13 residues. Per the germline V gene, CDR1 is PRHDT and CDR2 is FYEKMQ (reference sequence). Trimming cost V 6 bases and J 6 bases; bases outside gene matches: 3. The CDR3 here is CASRTGGDEKLFF. Here the CDR3 DNA reads TGTGCCAGCAGAACAGGGGGAGATGAAAAACTGTTTTTT.

This clonotype has just a few counts. The CDR3 nucleotides are TGCGCCAGCAGTGAGTCTGTACAGGACTATGGCTACACCTTC. Translation gives CASSESVQDYGYTF. V and J are TRBV10-2 and TRBJ1-2; D may be TRBD1 (5 bases). Germline V gene data show CDR1 as WSHSY and CDR2 as SAAADI. The CDR3 extends over 14 amino acids. With 0 bases removed from V and 3 bases from J, the gap between germline ends came to 8 bases.

The table lists this clonotype with many counts. The chain combines TRBV7-3 with TRBJ2-1; TRBD2 might be the D (7 bases). The V end was cut by 5 bases, the J end by 8 bases, with 16 bases between. This CDR3 has 14 amino acids. Germline lookup yields CDR1 SGHTA and CDR2 FQGTGA. The CDR3 loop is CASSDGGGRDEQFF. In DNA, the CDR3 is TGTGCCAGCAGCGATGGCGGGGGCCGGGATGAGCAGTTCTTC. Full variable domain (rest looked up from reference TRBV7-3 and TRBJ2-1): GAGVSQTPSNKVTEKGKYVELRCDPISGHTALYWYRQSLGQGPEFLIYFQGTGAADDSGLPNDRFFAVRPEGSVSTLKIQRTERGDSAVYLCASSDGGGRDEQFFGPGTRLTVL.

This clonotype was recorded many times. The J gene is TRBJ2-3, the V gene TRBV2; unclear D gene. Germline V gene data show CDR1 as SNHLY and CDR2 as FYNNEI. V was clipped by 4 bases and J by 1 base, with 9 bases between them. The CDR3 runs 14 residues. The CDR3 nucleotides read TGTGCCAGCAGTGGCTCTACTCGCACAGATACGCAGTATTTT. Encoded protein: CASSGSTRTDTQYF.

This clonotype was detected ten times or more. CDR3 in DNA: TGTGCCAGCAGCTCCGACAGGGGGCAATCAGCTTTCTTT. Encoded protein: CASSSDRGQSAFF. This chain connects TRBV6-1 to TRBJ1-1, with 10 bases that match TRBD1. The germline V gene encodes CDR1 MNHNS and CDR2 SASEGT. Germline trimming cut 6 bases from V and 10 bases from J; bases unmatched to any gene: 8. CDR3 length: 13 residues.

The V and J genes are TRBV7-2 and TRBJ2-7; TRBD2 is a possible D gene (7 bases). The DNA end lines up better with TRBJ2-5; the J call may be wrong. Germline CDR1 and CDR2: SGHTA and FQGNSA. The CDR3 consists of 16 residues. The CDR3 protein is CASRPGGGALGETQYF. In DNA form, the CDR3 reads TGTGCCAGCAGACCTGGGGGGGGGGCCTTGGGTGAGACCCAGTACTTC.

The table lists this clonotype with many counts. This chain joins TRBV5-4 and TRBJ1-2, with no clear D. This CDR3 spans 14 amino acids. Deletions cut 1 base from V and 0 bases from J, with 7 bases between. From germline, CDR1 is SGHNT and CDR2 YYREEE (reference sequence). The CDR3 here is CASSLTRANYGYTF. CDR3 DNA sequence: TGTGCCAGCAGCTTGACGCGAGCTAACTATGGCTACACCTTC.

This clonotype has a count of ten or more. The chain employs TRBV29-1 and TRBJ2-2; D remains ambiguous. CDR1 is SQVTM and CDR2 is ANQGSEA in the germline V gene. V was pared by 1 base and J by 3 bases, with 6 bases between. This CDR3 region has 13 residues. The CDR3 sequence: CSVEAGDTGELFF. In nucleotides, the CDR3 is TGCAGCGTTGAAGCGGGTGACACCGGGGAGCTGTTTTTT.

Worth noting for this clonotype: Possible read error: a much larger clone is one base away. V usage is TRBV6-2 or TRBV6-3 and J usage is TRBJ1-1; D not resolved. The CDR3 contains 11 residues. The V gene's germline CDR1 is MNHEY and CDR2 SVGEGT. Trimming shortened V by 6 bases and J by 6 bases, and 8 bases separated the two germline ends. CDR3 DNA sequence: TGTGCCAGCAGAAGGGTTGCTGAAGCTTTCTTT. It encodes CASRRVAEAFF.

At least ten counts were recorded for this clonotype. V usage is TRBV19 and J usage is TRBJ1-5, with D uncertain. In germline, CDR1 is LNHDA, CDR2 SQIVND (reference sequence). The CDR3 totals 17 residues. Deletions cut 7 bases from V and 0 bases from J, with 19 bases between. CDR3 amino acids: CASTPEVGYYSNQPQHF. CDR3 nucleotide sequence: TGTGCCAGTACCCCGGAGGTCGGCTACTATAGCAATCAGCCCCAGCATTTT.

This clonotype was detected many times. The chain combines TRBV20-1 with TRBJ2-1; no clear D. The CDR3 sequence is 16 residues long. Germline V gene lookup returns CDR1 DFQATT and CDR2 SNEGSKA (reference sequence). Trimming stripped 0 bases from V and 2 bases from J, with 14 bases between. Here the CDR3 reads CSARDLGSDPYNEQFF. In DNA, the CDR3 is TGCAGTGCTAGAGATTTGGGGTCGGACCCCTACAATGAGCAGTTCTTC.

This clonotype has a handful of counts. With only one base between it and a far larger clone, this is likely a read error. Without the conserved terminal phenylalanine or tryptophan, this CDR3 likely stems from a read error. This sequence joins TRBV4-2 and TRBJ1-1; TRBD1 matches 9 bases. The V gene's germline CDR1 is LGHNA and CDR2 YNFKEQ. There are 18 residues in the CDR3. V gave up 4 bases and J gave up 4 bases; unmatched junction bases: 16. The CDR3 region has the DNA TGTGCCAGCAGCCCAACTCGGACAGGGGCCACCCCCCTCACTGAAGCTTTCCTT. This encodes CASSPTRTGATPLTEAFL.

In its sample, this clonotype was seen many times. The chain combines TRBV29-1 with TRBJ1-2; D is ambiguous. This CDR3 has 12 amino acids. Germline CDR1 SQVTM, CDR2 ANQGSEA. V was pared by 2 bases and J by 5 bases, with 9 bases between. The CDR3 DNA is TGCAGCGTTGAAATGGGTTTGTATGGCTACACCTTC. This sequence encodes CSVEMGLYGYTF.

The table lists this clonotype with many counts. The rearrangement uses TRBV7-8 and TRBJ1-1; no firm D call. Germline V gene sequence: CDR1 SGHVS, CDR2 FQNEAQ. The CDR3 is 14 amino acids. The ends were cut back, 2 bases at V and 5 bases at J, with 12 bases in the middle. The CDR3 nucleotides read TGTGCCAGCAGCTTAACCCTGGTAGGGACTGAAGCTTTCTTT. This codes for CASSLTLVGTEAFF.